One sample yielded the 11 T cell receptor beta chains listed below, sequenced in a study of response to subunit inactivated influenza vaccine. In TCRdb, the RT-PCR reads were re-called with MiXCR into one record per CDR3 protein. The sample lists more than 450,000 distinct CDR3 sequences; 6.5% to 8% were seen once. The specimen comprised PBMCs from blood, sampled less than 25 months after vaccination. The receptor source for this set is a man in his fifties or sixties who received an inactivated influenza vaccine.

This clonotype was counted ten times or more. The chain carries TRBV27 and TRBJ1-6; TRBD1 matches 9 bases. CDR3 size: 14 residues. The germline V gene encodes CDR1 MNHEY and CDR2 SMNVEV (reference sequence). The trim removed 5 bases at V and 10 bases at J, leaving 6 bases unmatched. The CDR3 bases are TGTGCCAGCAGTATGACAGGGGGGCGCTCACCCCTCCACTTT. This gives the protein CASSMTGGRSPLHF.

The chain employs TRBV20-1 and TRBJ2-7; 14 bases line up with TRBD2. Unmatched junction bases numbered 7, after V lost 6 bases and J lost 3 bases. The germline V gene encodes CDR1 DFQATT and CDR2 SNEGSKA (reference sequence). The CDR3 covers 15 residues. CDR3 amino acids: CSAPGTSGRYYEQYF. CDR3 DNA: TGCAGTGCGCCCGGGACTAGCGGGAGATACTACGAGCAGTACTTC.

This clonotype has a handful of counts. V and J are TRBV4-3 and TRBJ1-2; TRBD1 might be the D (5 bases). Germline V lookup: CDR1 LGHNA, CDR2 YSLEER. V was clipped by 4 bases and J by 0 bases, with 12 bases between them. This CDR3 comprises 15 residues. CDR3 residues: CASSPVGRTNYGYTF. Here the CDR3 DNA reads TGCGCCAGCAGCCCCGTGGGACGGACTAACTATGGCTACACCTTC.

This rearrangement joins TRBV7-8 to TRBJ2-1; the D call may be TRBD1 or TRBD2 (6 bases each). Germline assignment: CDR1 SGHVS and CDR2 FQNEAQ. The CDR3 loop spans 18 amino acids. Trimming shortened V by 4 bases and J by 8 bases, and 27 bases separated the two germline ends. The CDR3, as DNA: TGTGCCAGCAGCTACCCACTCCCCTCCGGGGGCATTGGTGATGAGCAGTTCTTC. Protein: CASSYPLPSGGIGDEQFF. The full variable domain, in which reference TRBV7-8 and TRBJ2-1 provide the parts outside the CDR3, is GAGVSQSPRYKVAKRGQDVALRCDPISGHVSLFWYQQALGQGPEFLTYFQNEAQLDKSGLPSDRFFAERPEGSVSTLKIQRTQQEDSAVYLCASSYPLPSGGIGDEQFFGPGTRLTVL.

This chain's CDR3 is CASSPGGSTGELFF. The CDR3 bases are TGTGCCAGCTCACCAGGGGGAAGCACCGGGGAGCTGTTTTTT. The chain is built from TRBV18 and TRBJ2-2; the D call may be TRBD1 or TRBD2 (5 bases each). With 2 bases removed from V and 4 bases from J, the gap between germline ends came to 8 bases. The CDR3 has 14 residues. Germline CDR1 KGHSH, CDR2 LQKENI.

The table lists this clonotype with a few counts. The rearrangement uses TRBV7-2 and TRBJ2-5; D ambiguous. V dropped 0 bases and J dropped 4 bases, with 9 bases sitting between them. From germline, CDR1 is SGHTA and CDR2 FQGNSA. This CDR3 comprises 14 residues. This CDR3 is CASSLASRRETQYF. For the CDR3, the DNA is TGTGCCAGCAGCTTAGCGTCCCGTCGAGAGACCCAGTACTTC. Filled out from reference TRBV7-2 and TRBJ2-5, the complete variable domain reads GAGVSQSPSNKVTEKGKDVELRCDPISGHTALYWYRQSLGQGLEFLIYFQGNSAPDKSGLPSDRFSAERTGGSVSTLTIQRTQQEDSAVYLCASSLASRRETQYFGPGTRLLVL.

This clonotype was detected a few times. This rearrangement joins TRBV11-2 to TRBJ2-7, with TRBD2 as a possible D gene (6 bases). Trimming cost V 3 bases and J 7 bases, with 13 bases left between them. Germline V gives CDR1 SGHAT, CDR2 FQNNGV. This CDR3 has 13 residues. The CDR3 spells CASSFGTALEQYF. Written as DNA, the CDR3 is TGTGCCAGCAGCTTTGGGACTGCCTTGGAGCAGTACTTC. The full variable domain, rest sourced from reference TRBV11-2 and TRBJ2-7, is EAGVAQSPRYKIIEKRQSVAFWCNPISGHATLYWYQQILGQGPKLLIQFQNNGVVDDSQLPKDRFSAERLKGVDSTLKIQPAKLEDSAVYLCASSFGTALEQYFGPGTRLTVT.

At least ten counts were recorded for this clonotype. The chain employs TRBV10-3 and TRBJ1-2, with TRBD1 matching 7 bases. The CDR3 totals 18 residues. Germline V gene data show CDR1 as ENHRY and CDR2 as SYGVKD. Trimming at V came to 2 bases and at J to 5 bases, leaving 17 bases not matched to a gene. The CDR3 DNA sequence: TGTGCCATCAGTGAGGTCCTGTTTGCGGGACAGAAAGATTATGGCTACACCTTC. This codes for CAISEVLFAGQKDYGYTF.

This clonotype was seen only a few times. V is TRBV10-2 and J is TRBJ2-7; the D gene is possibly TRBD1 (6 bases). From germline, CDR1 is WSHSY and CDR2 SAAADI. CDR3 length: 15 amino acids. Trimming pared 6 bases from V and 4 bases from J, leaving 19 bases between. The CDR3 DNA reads TGCGCCAGCAGACAGGGTTCAATCCCACAGTACGAGCAGTACTTC. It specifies CASRQGSIPQYEQYF.

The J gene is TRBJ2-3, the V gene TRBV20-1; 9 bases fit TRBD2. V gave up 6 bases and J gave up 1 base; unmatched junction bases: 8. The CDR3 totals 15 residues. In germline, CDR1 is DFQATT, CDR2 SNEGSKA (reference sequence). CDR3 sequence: CSATVVAGGTDTQYF. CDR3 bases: TGCAGTGCCACGGTCGTAGCGGGAGGCACAGATACGCAGTATTTT.

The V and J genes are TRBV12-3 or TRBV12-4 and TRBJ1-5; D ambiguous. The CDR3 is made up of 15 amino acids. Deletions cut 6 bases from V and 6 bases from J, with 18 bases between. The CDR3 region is CASSRRPSWGQPQHF. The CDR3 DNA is TGTGCCAGCAGCCGGAGACCTTCATGGGGTCAGCCCCAGCATTTT.